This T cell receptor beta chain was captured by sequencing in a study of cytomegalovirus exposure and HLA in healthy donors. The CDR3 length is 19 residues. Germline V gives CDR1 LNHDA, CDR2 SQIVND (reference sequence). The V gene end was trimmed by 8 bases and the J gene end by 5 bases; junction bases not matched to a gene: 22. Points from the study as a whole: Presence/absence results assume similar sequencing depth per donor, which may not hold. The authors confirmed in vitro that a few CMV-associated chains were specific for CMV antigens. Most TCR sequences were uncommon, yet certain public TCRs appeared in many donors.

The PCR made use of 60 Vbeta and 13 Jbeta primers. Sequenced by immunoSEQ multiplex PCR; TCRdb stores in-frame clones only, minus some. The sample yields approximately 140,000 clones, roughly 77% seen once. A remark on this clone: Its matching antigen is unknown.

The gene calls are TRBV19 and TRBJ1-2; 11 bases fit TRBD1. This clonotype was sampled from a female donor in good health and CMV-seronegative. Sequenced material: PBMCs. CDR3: CASFEGRLPRGTGGYGYTF. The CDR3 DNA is TGTGCCAGTTTTGAGGGACGTCTTCCCCGCGGGACAGGGGGGTATGGCTACACCTTC.